The rows below give T cell receptor beta chains drawn from one sample of a study of cytomegalovirus exposure and HLA in healthy donors. Measured with immunoSEQ multiplex PCR; TCRdb has only the in-frame clones, and not every one. The table has about 120,000 clones, approximately 95% seen once; the top ten hold about 1.7%. Specimen: PBMCs. Receptor source: a man aged 18-30 years in good health and CMV-seronegative. The CDR3 runs from the conserved cysteine through the conserved F or W. A D gene is named only where the DNA matches it firmly. For some rows the clone size is stated as once, few or many, or as a class when expanded; others skip it.

D gene	V gene	clone size	J gene	CDR3 protein	CDR3 DNA
TRBD2	TRBV4-2	NA	TRBJ2-1	CASSRPPPGEREGQSYNEQFF	TGTGCCAGCAGCCGGCCCCCCCCCGGTGAGCGGGAGGGCCAGTCCTACAATGAGCAGTTCTTC
TRBD1	TRBV13	NA	TRBJ1-1	CASSPRTGWETEAFF	TGTGCCAGCAGCCCCCGGACAGGGTGGGAGACTGAAGCTTTCTTT
TRBD2	TRBV11-3	NA	TRBJ2-7	CASRSGTSGRSSYEQYF	TGTGCCAGCAGATCCGGGACTAGCGGGAGGAGCTCCTACGAGCAGTACTTC
NA	TRBV6-4	NA	TRBJ2-1	CASSDAGNYNEQFF	TGTGCCAGCAGTGACGCCGGTAACTACAATGAGCAGTTCTTC
TRBD1	TRBV9	NA	TRBJ1-5	CANAGGGRNQPQHF	TGTGCCAACGCGGGAGGGGGCCGCAATCAGCCCCAGCATTTT
TRBD1	TRBV29-1	NA	TRBJ1-1	CSVEGLRQGGTEAFF	TGCAGCGTTGAAGGGCTCCGACAGGGCGGGACTGAAGCTTTCTTT
NA	TRBV7-9	NA	TRBJ2-2	CASFGTGELFF	TGTGCCAGCTTCGGGACCGGGGAGCTGTTTTTT
NA	TRBV11-3	once	TRBJ2-2	CASSLDQWGEANTGELFF	TGTGCCAGCAGCTTAGATCAATGGGGGGAGGCGAACACCGGGGAGCTGTTTTTT
TRBD1	TRBV6-6	NA	TRBJ1-1	CASSYSGQDLNTEAFF	TGTGCCAGCAGTTACTCCGGACAGGACTTGAACACTGAAGCTTTCTTT
NA	TRBV7-9	NA	TRBJ2-7	CASSFSSGTYEQYF	TGTGCCAGCAGCTTTTCATCTGGCACCTACGAGCAGTACTTC
TRBD1	TRBV2	NA	TRBJ2-5	CASRGTGAVETQYF	TGTGCCAGCAGGGGGACAGGGGCAGTGGAGACCCAGTACTTC
NA	TRBV11-3	once	TRBJ2-3	CASSLDGGGGITDTQYF	TGTGCCAGCAGCTTAGATGGAGGGGGAGGGATCACAGATACGCAGTATTTT
NA	TRBV29-1	few	TRBJ1-2	CSARTPNYGYTF	TGCAGCGCTAGGACACCCAACTATGGCTACACCTTC
TRBD2	TRBV28	NA	TRBJ2-7	CASSFGTSGFYEQYF	TGTGCCAGCAGTTTCGGGACTAGCGGGTTCTACGAGCAGTACTTC
NA	TRBV7-9	once	TRBJ2-5	CASSRDTGETQYF	TGTGCCAGCAGCAGGGACACTGGGGAGACCCAGTACTTC
NA	TRBV6-5	NA	TRBJ1-3	CASSYSGRGGGNTIYF	TGTGCCAGCAGTTACAGCGGGCGGGGGGGTGGAAACACCATATATTTT
TRBD2	TRBV9	NA	TRBJ2-3	CASSDSPSGGRGTQYF	TGTGCCAGCAGCGACTCCCCTAGCGGGGGGAGGGGTACGCAGTATTTT
TRBD2	TRBV4-1	NA	TRBJ2-7	CASSQDSLAAYEQYF	TGCGCCAGCAGCCAAGATAGTCTAGCGGCCTACGAGCAGTACTTC
NA	TRBV19	NA	TRBJ1-4	CASSPGYEKLFF	TGTGCCAGTAGCCCGGGTTATGAAAAACTGTTTTTT
NA	TRBV18	NA	TRBJ2-1	CASSPIDAGTYNEQFF	TGTGCCAGCTCCCCCATCGATGCGGGAACCTACAATGAGCAGTTCTTC
TRBD2	TRBV27	NA	TRBJ2-7	CASSPGTRAYEQYF	TGTGCCAGCAGTCCCGGGACTAGAGCCTACGAGCAGTACTTC
NA	TRBV27	NA	TRBJ1-2	CASSAGFGNYGYTF	TGTGCCAGCAGTGCAGGGTTTGGTAACTATGGCTACACCTTC
TRBD2	TRBV5-8	NA	TRBJ2-1	CASSFWTSKEGEQFF	TGTGCCAGCAGCTTTTGGACTAGCAAGGAGGGCGAGCAGTTCTTC
NA	TRBV6-1	NA	TRBJ2-7	CASTSSLREQYF	TGTGCCAGCACCTCAAGCCTCCGCGAGCAGTACTTC
NA	TRBV5-1	NA	TRBJ1-1	CASSFNRGTEAFF	TGCGCCAGCAGCTTCAATAGGGGGACTGAAGCTTTCTTT
TRBD1	TRBV27	NA	TRBJ1-4	CASRDLQGMYEKLFF	TGTGCCAGCAGGGACTTACAGGGGATGTATGAAAAACTGTTTTTT
NA	TRBV4-3	NA	TRBJ2-1	CASSQRLASYRQFF	TGCGCCAGCAGCCAAAGGCTAGCATCATACCGGCAGTTCTTC
NA	TRBV4-3	NA	TRBJ2-5	CASSQAYGYQETQYF	TGCGCCAGCAGCCAAGCCTACGGTTACCAAGAGACCCAGTACTTC
NA	TRBV7-7	NA	TRBJ1-1	CASSLSGGTEAFF	TGTGCCAGCAGCTTATCCGGGGGTACTGAAGCTTTCTTT
TRBD1	TRBV27	NA	TRBJ1-1	CASSLTGGQQNTEAFF	TGTGCCAGCAGTTTGACAGGGGGCCAACAGAACACTGAAGCTTTCTTT
NA	TRBV27	NA	TRBJ2-7	CASSFSAGEQYF	TGTGCCAGCAGTTTTAGTGCGGGAGAGCAGTACTTC